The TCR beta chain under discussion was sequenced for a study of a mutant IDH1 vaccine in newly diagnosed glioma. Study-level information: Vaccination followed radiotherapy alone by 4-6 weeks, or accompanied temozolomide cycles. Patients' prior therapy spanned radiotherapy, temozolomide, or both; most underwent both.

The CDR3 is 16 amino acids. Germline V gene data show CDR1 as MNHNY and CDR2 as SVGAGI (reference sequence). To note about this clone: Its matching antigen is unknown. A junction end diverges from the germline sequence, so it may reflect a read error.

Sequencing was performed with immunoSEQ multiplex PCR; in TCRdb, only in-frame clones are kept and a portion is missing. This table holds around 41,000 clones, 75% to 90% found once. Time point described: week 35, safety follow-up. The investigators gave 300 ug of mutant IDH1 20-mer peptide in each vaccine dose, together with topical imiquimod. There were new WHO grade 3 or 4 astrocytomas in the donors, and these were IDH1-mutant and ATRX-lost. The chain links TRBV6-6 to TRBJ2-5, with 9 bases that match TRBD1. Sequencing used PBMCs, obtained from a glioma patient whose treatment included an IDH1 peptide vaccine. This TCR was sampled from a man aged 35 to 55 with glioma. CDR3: CAGSRPQGQGSGTQYF. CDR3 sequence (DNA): TGTGCCGGCAGCCGACCTCAGGGACAGGGATCGGGGACCCAGTACTTC.